This T cell receptor beta chain was profiled in a study of T cell repertoires in cytomegalovirus infection. Overall study context: From public TCR beta signatures came an indication of both CMV infection and matching HLA type. Study-wide results and limits: Ex vivo, HLA-C-restricted CMV-specific TCR beta clonotypes prevailed over the rest of the response.

From the reads, TCRdb called clonotypes with MiXCR, one entry per CDR3 protein. The sample has 100,000 to 150,000 distinct CDR3 sequences, about 31% seen once. This clonotype was detected a few times. The antigen remains undetermined. The V gene's germline CDR1 is LGHNA and CDR2 YSLEER. V lost 1 base to trimming and J lost 0 bases; unmatched junction nucleotides: 5. This CDR3 is built from 16 residues. The TCR was taken from a human donor in good health (CMV status not recorded). Some clones in this sample may be carry-over from other donors' samples. This chain connects TRBV4-3 to TRBJ2-7; 8 bases align to TRBD1. The sequencing here drew on CD8+ T cells from cultured PBMCs, taken from culture after CMV antigen stimulation. CDR3 loop: CASSQGTGYSSYEQYF. DNA of the CDR3: TGCGCCAGCAGCCAAGGGACAGGGTACAGCTCCTACGAGCAGTACTTC.